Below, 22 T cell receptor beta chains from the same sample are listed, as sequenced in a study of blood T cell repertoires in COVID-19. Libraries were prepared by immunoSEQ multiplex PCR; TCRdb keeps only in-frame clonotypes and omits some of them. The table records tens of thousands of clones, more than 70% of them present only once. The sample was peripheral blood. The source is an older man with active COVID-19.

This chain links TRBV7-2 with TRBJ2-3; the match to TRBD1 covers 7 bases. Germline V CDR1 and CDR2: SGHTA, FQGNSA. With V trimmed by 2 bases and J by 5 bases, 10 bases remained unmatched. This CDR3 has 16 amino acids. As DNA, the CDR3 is TGTGCCAGCAGCTTATACCCCGACAGGGTGAAAGATACGCAGTATTTT. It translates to CASSLYPDRVKDTQYF.

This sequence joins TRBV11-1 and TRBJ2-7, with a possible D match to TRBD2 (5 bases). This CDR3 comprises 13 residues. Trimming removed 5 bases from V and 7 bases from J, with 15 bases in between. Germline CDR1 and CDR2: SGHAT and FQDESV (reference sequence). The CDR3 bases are TGTGCCAGCAGCGTCGGACCGACGGGAGAGCAGTACTTC. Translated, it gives CASSVGPTGEQYF. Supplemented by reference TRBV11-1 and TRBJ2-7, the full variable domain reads EAEVAQSPRYKITEKSQAVAFWCDPISGHATLYWYRQILGQGPELLVQFQDESVVDDSQLPKDRFSAERLKGVDSTLKIQPAELGDSAMYLCASSVGPTGEQYFGPGTRLTVT.

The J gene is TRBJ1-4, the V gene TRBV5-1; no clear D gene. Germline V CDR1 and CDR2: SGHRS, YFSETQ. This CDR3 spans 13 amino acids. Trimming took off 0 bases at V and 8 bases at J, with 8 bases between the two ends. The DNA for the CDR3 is TGCGCCAGCAGCTTGGATAGCCGGGAAAAACTGTTTTTT. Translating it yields CASSLDSREKLFF.

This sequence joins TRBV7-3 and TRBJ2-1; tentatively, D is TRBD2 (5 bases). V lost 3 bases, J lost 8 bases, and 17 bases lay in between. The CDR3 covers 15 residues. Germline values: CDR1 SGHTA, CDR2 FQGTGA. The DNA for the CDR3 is TGTGCCAGCAGCTTGACAAGCGGAGTTACATATGAGCAGTTCTTC. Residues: CASSLTSGVTYEQFF.

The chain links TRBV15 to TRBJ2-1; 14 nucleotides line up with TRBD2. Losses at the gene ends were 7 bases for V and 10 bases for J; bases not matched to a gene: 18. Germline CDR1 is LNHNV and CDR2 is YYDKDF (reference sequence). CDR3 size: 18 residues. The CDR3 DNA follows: TGTGCCACCATGCGGGACACAGGGATCAGACTAGCGGGAGGGGAGCAGTTCTTC. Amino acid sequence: CATMRDTGIRLAGGEQFF.

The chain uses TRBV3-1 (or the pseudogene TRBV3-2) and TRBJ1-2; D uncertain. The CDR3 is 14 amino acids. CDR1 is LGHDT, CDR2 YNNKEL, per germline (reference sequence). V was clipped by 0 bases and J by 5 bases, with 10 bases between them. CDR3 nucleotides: TGTGCCAGCAGCCAAGACACGAGGGATTATGGCTACACCTTC. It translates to CASSQDTRDYGYTF.

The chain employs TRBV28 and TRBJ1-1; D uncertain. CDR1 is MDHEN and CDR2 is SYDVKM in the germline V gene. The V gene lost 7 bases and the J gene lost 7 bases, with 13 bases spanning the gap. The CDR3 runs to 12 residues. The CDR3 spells CASKALEDEAFF. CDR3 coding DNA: TGTGCCAGCAAGGCCCTCGAGGATGAAGCTTTCTTT.

Written as DNA, the CDR3 is TGTGCCAGCAGTCGGGACACTGAAGCTTTCTTT. Translation gives CASSRDTEAFF. J is TRBJ1-1 and V is TRBV3-1 (or the pseudogene TRBV3-2); D not certain. CDR1 and CDR2 (germline): LGHDT, YNNKEL (reference sequence). CDR3 length equals 11 residues. Trimming cost V 6 bases and J 3 bases, with 5 bases left between them.

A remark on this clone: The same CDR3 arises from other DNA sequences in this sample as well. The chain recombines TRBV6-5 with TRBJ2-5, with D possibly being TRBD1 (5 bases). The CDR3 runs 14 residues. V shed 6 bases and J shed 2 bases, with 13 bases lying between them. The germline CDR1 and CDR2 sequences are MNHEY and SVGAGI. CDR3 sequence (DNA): TGTGCCAGCAGCCGCACAGGCGATCAAGAGACCCAGTACTTC. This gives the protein CASSRTGDQETQYF.

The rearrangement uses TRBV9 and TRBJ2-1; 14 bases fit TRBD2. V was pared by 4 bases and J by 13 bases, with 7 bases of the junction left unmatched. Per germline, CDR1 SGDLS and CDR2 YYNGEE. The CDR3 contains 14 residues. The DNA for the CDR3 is TGTGCCAGCAGCTCCGGGACTAGCGGGAGCAGTCAGTTCTTC. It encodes CASSSGTSGSSQFF.

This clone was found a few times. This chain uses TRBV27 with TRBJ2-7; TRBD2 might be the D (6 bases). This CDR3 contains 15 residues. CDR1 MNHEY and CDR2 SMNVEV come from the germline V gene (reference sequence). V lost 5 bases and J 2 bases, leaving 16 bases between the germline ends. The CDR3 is CASSPPAGRPYEQYF. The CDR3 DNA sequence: TGTGCCAGCAGTCCCCCCGCGGGGAGACCCTACGAGCAGTACTTC.

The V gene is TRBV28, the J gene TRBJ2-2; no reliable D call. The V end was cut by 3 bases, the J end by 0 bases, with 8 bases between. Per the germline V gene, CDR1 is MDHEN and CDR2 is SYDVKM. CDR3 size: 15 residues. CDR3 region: CASSFPTANTGELFF. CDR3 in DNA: TGTGCCAGCAGTTTCCCCACGGCGAACACCGGGGAGCTGTTTTTT.

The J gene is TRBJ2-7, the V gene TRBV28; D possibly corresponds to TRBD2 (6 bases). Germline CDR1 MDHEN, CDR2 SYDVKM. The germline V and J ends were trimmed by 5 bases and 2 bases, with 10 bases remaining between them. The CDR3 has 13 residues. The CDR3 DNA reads TGTGCCAGCAGTGGGACTCCGGCCTACGAGCAGTACTTC. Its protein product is CASSGTPAYEQYF.

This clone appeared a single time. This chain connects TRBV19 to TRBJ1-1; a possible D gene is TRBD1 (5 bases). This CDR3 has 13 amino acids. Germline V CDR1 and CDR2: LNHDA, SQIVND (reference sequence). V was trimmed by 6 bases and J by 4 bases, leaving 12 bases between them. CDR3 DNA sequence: TGTGCCAGTAGAACAGGAGTCAGCACTGAAGCTTTCTTT. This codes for CASRTGVSTEAFF. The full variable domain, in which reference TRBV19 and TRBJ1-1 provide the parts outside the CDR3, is DGGITQSPKYLFRKEGQNVTLSCEQNLNHDAMYWYRQDPGQGLRLIYYSQIVNDFQKGDIAEGYSVSREKKESFPLTVTSAQKNPTAFYLCASRTGVSTEAFFGQGTRLTVV.

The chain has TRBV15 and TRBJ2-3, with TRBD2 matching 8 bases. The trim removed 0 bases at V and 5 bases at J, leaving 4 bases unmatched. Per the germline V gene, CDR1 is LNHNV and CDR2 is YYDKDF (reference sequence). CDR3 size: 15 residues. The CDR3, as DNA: TGTGCCACCAGCAGAGATTCCCTAGCGGGAGATACGCAGTATTTT. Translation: CATSRDSLAGDTQYF.

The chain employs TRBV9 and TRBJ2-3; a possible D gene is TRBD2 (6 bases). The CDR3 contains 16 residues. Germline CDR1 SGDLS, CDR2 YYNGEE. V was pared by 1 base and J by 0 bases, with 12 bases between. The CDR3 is CASSVWAGTSTDTQYF. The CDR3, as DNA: TGTGCCAGCAGCGTATGGGCGGGGACTAGCACAGATACGCAGTATTTT.

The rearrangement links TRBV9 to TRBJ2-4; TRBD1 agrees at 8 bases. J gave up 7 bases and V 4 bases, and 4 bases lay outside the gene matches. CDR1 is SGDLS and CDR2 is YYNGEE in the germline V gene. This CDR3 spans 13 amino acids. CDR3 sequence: CASSIGQGNIQYF. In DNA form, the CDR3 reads TGTGCCAGCAGCATCGGACAGGGTAACATTCAGTACTTC.

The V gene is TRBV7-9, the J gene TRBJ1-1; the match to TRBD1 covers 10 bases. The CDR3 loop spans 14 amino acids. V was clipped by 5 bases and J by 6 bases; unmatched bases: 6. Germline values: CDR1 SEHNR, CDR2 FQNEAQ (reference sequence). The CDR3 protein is CASSLRQGASEAFF. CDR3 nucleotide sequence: TGTGCCAGCAGCCTCCGACAGGGGGCATCTGAAGCTTTCTTT.

CDR3 loop: CASSVGQGAQYEQYF. The CDR3 bases are TGCGCCAGCAGCGTTGGACAGGGGGCTCAATACGAGCAGTACTTC. V and J are TRBV10-1 and TRBJ2-7, with 11 bases lining up with TRBD1. Germline V lookup: CDR1 WNHNN, CDR2 SYGVQD (reference sequence). Trimming at V came to 6 bases and at J to 4 bases, leaving 8 bases not matched to a gene. The CDR3 is made up of 15 amino acids.

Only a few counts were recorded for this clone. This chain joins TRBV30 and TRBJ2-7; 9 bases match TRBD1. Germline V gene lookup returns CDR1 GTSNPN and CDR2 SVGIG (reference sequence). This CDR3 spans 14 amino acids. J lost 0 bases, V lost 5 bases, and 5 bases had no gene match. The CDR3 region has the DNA TGTGCCTGGGAAGACAGGGGGAACTCCTACGAGCAGTACTTC. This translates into CAWEDRGNSYEQYF.

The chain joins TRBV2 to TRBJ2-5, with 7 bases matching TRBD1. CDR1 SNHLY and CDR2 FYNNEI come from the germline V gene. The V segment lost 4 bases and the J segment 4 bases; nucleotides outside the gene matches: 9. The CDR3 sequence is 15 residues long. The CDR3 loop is CASSVLGRGTETQYF. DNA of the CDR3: TGTGCCAGCAGTGTGTTGGGCAGGGGGACAGAGACCCAGTACTTC.

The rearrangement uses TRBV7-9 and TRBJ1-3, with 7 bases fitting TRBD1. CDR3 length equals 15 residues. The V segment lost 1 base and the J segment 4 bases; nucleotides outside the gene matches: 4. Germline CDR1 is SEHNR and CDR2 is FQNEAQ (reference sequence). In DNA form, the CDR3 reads TGTGCCAGCAGCTTAGAGGGGGCACGAGGAAACACCATATATTTT. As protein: CASSLEGARGNTIYF.